These 13 T cell receptor beta chains came from one sample sequenced in a study of blood T cell repertoires in COVID-19. Data came from immunoSEQ multiplex PCR; TCRdb stores just in-frame clones and leaves some out. The repertoire consists of approximately 220,000 clones, with approximately 80% occurring once and the leading ten covering 4.7%. The sequenced material came from peripheral blood. Every receptor here comes from a woman in her 70s with acute or convalescent COVID-19.

The table lists this clone with a count of one. V gene TRBV3-1 (or the pseudogene TRBV3-2) combines with J gene TRBJ1-4; 8 bases map to TRBD1. Germline CDR1 LGHDT, CDR2 YNNKEL (reference sequence). With V trimmed by 7 bases and J by 8 bases, 9 bases remained unmatched. The CDR3 totals 14 residues. The chain's CDR3 is CASNLQGVGEKLFF. In DNA form, the CDR3 reads TGTGCCAGCAATCTACAGGGGGTGGGCGAAAAACTGTTTTTT.

The gene calls are TRBV6-5 and TRBJ1-3; D remains unclear. Trimming took 2 bases from V and 2 from J, leaving 10 bases between them. Germline V CDR1 and CDR2: MNHEY, SVGAGI. The CDR3 has 15 residues. The CDR3 region has the DNA TGTGCCAGCAGTTACATGTCGGTAACTGGAAACACCATATATTTT. Protein sequence: CASSYMSVTGNTIYF.

The J gene is TRBJ2-1, the V gene TRBV7-2, with TRBD2 identical over 8 bases. Germline V gene data show CDR1 as SGHTA and CDR2 as FQGNSA. The CDR3 has 15 residues. With V trimmed by 6 bases and J by 5 bases, 9 bases remained unmatched. CDR3 loop: CASRSPGLADNEQFF. The CDR3 region has the DNA TGTGCCAGCAGATCCCCAGGACTAGCCGACAATGAGCAGTTCTTC. The variable domain in full, completed from reference TRBV7-2 and TRBJ2-1, reads GAGVSQSPSNKVTEKGKDVELRCDPISGHTALYWYRQSLGQGLEFLIYFQGNSAPDKSGLPSDRFSAERTGGSVSTLTIQRTQQEDSAVYLCASRSPGLADNEQFFGPGTRLTVL.

This chain joins TRBV4-2 and TRBJ2-1; 10 positions agree with TRBD2. From germline, CDR1 is LGHNA and CDR2 YNFKEQ. CDR3 length: 15 amino acids. V shed 1 base and J 7 bases; nucleotides not matched to a gene: 4. CDR3 nucleotides: TGTGCCAGCAGCCAAGTTCTAGCGGGGGTGAATGAGCAGTTCTTC. Its protein product is CASSQVLAGVNEQFF.

This chain links TRBV28 with TRBJ1-4; no clear D gene. Germline V lookup: CDR1 MDHEN, CDR2 SYDVKM. The CDR3 sequence is 14 residues long. With 2 bases removed from V and 6 bases from J, the gap between germline ends came to 10 bases. The CDR3 protein is CASSLTSPDEKLFF. CDR3 DNA: TGTGCCAGCAGTTTAACCAGTCCCGATGAAAAACTGTTTTTT. Drawing the rest from reference TRBV28 and TRBJ1-4, the complete variable domain is DVKVTQSSRYLVKRTGEKVFLECVQDMDHENMFWYRQDPGLGLRLIYFSYDVKMKEKGDIPEGYSVSREKKERFSLILESASTNQTSMYLCASSLTSPDEKLFFGSGTQLSVL.

The chain links TRBV24-1 to TRBJ1-1; perhaps TRBD1 as D (5 bases). The CDR3 sequence is 13 residues long. V gave up 1 base and J gave up 10 bases, with 12 bases separating them. From germline, CDR1 is KGHDR and CDR2 SFDVKD. CDR3 sequence (DNA): TGTGCCACCAGTGATTTCGGGGGGAGTAGAGCTTTCTTT. Protein: CATSDFGGSRAFF.

The CDR3 DNA reads as TGTGCCAGCAGTGACCCCGGGATAGCGGGGGCAGATACGCAGTATTTT. Encoded protein: CASSDPGIAGADTQYF. The chain recombines TRBV6-4 with TRBJ2-3; TRBD2 matches at 9 bases. Germline trimming cut 2 bases from V and 4 bases from J; bases unmatched to any gene: 7. CDR3 length: 16 amino acids. From germline, CDR1 is MRHNA and CDR2 SNTAGT.

This chain connects TRBV5-4 to TRBJ2-7; TRBD1 aligns across 7 bases. V lost 4 bases and J lost 4; bases outside the gene matches: 11. The CDR3 is made up of 15 amino acids. The germline V gene has CDR1 SGHNT and CDR2 YYREEE (reference sequence). The CDR3 loop reads CASSPGTVILYEQYF. The CDR3 DNA sequence: TGTGCCAGCAGCCCGGGGACAGTAATTCTATACGAGCAGTACTTC.

The chain employs TRBV6-6 and TRBJ2-3; 7 nucleotides agree with TRBD1. Germline V lookup: CDR1 MNHNY, CDR2 SVGAGI (reference sequence). The V gene end was trimmed by 6 bases and the J gene end by 1 base; junction bases not matched to a gene: 10. This CDR3 region has 16 residues. The CDR3 DNA is TGTGCCAGCAGCCCCATGGGAACAGGGGGCACAGATACGCAGTATTTT. Its translation is CASSPMGTGGTDTQYF.

The rearrangement links TRBV18 to TRBJ1-5; weak D call: TRBD1 (6 bases). This CDR3 is built from 15 residues. Germline loops: CDR1 KGHSH, CDR2 LQKENI. V was shortened by 4 bases and J by 4 bases, with 14 bases between the two germline ends. CDR3 coding DNA: TGTGCCAGCTCACTGGCCGGGACAACTAATCAGCCCCAGCATTTT. Protein sequence: CASSLAGTTNQPQHF.

V usage is TRBV4-1 and J usage is TRBJ2-4; 15 positions agree with TRBD2. The CDR3 spans 17 residues. V shed 5 bases and J 2 bases; nucleotides not matched to a gene: 4. Germline lookup yields CDR1 MGHRA and CDR2 YSYEKL. CDR3 nucleotides: TGCGCCAGCAGCTCGGGACTAGCGGGGGGATCCAAAAACATTCAGTACTTC. The encoded protein is CASSSGLAGGSKNIQYF.

The rearrangement links TRBV27 to TRBJ1-4; D might be TRBD1 (6 bases). V shed 3 bases and J shed 7 bases, with 21 bases lying between them. Germline CDR1 reads MNHEY; CDR2 reads SMNVEV (reference sequence). The CDR3 is made up of 17 amino acids. CDR3 coding DNA: TGTGCCAGCAGTTTCTCTGGGAACAGGGTAATAGGTGAAAAACTGTTTTTT. Translating gives CASSFSGNRVIGEKLFF.

The V gene is TRBV18, the J gene TRBJ1-3; 7 bases are a match to TRBD1. Trimming took 5 bases from V and 1 from J; bases not matched to a gene: 5. CDR3 length: 15 amino acids. CDR1 is KGHSH and CDR2 is LQKENI in the germline V gene. The CDR3 DNA reads as TGTGCCAGCTCATCGACGACAGGGTCTGGAAACACCATATATTTT. This gives the protein CASSSTTGSGNTIYF.